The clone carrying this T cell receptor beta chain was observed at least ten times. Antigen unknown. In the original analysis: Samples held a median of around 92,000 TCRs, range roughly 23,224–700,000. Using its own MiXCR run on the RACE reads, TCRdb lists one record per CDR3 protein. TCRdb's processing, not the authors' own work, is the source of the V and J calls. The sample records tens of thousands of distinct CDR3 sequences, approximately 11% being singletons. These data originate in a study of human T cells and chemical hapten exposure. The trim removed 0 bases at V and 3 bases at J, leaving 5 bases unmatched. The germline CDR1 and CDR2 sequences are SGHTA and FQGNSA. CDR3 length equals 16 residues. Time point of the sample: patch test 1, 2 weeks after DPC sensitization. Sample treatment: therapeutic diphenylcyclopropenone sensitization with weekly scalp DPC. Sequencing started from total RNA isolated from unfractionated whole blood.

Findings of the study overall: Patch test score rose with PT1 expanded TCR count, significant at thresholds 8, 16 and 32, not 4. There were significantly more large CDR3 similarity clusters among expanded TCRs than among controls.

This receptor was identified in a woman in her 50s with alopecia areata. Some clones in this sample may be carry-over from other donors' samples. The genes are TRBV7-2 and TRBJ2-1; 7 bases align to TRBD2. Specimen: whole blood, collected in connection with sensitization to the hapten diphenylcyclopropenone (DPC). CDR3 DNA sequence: TGTGCCAGCAGCTTAGCGCCCGCGGGGGTCTACAATGAGCAGTTCTTC. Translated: CASSLAPAGVYNEQFF.